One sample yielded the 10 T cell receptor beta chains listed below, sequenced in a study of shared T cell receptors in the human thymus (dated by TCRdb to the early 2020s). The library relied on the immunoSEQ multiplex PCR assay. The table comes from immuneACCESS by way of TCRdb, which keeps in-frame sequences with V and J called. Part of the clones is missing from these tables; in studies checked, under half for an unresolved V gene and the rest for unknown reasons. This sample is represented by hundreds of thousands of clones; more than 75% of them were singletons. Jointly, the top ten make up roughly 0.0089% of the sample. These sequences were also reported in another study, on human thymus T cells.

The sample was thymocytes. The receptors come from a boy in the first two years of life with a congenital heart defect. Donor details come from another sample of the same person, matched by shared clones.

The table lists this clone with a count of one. The CDR3 DNA follows: TGTGCTAGTGGCCTACAACCCCCCCCCGGGACAGAAAAAATGAACACTGAAGCTTTCTTT. Protein: CASGLQPPPGTEKMNTEAFF. This sequence joins TRBV12-5 and TRBJ1-1, with TRBD1 identical over 7 bases. The V segment lost 6 bases and the J segment 0 bases; nucleotides outside the gene matches: 22. Germline CDR1 is LGHNT and CDR2 is FRNRAP. The CDR3 is made up of 20 amino acids.

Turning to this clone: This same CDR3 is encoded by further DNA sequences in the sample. The CDR3 spells CASSPDRGHTEAFF. The DNA for the CDR3 is TGTGCCAGCAGCCCTGACAGGGGCCACACTGAAGCTTTCTTT. The chain combines TRBV13 with TRBJ1-1, with 8 positions matching TRBD1. CDR3 length: 14 amino acids. The J segment lost 3 bases and the V segment lost 5 bases, leaving 5 bases of the junction unmatched. Per germline, CDR1 PRHDT and CDR2 FYEKMQ (reference sequence).

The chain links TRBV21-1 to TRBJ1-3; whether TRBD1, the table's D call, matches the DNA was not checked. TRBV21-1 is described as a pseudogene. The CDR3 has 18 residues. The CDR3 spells CASSKERGQGCSGNTIYF. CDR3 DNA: TGTGCCAGCAGCAAAGAAAGGGGACAGGGATGTTCTGGAAACACCATATATTTT.

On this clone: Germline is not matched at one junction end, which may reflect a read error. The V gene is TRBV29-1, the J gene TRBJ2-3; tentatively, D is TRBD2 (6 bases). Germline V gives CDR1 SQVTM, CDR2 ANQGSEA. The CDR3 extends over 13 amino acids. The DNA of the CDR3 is TGCAGCGTAGAAGATATGGGAGGAGATACGCAGTATTTT. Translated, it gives CSVEDMGGDTQYF.

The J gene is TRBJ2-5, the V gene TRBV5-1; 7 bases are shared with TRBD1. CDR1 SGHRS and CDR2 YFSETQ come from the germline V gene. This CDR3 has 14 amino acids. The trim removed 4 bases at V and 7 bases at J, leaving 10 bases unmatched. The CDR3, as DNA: TGCGCCAGCAGCATGGACAGGCCTTCAAGGACCCAGTACTTC. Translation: CASSMDRPSRTQYF.

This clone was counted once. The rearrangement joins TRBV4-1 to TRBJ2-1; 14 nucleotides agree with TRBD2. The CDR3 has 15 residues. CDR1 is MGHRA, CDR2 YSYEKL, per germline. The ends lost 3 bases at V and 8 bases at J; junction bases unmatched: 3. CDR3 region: CASSQTSGRAHEQFF. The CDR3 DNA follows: TGCGCCAGCAGCCAGACTAGCGGGAGGGCCCATGAGCAGTTCTTC.

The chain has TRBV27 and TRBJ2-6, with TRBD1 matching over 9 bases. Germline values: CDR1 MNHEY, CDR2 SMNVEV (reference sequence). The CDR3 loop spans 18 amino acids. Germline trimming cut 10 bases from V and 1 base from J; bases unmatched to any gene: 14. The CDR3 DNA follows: TGTGCCACCTCCAACACCGGGACAGGGACATCTGGGGCCAACGTCCTGACTTTC. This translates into CATSNTGTGTSGANVLTF.

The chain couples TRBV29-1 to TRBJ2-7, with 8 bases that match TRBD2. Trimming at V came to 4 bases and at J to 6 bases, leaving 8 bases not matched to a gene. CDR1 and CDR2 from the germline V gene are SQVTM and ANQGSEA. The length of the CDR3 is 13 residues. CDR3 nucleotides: TGCAGCGTTGGGGGACTAGAAAGGAGCGAGCAGTACTTC. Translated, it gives CSVGGLERSEQYF.

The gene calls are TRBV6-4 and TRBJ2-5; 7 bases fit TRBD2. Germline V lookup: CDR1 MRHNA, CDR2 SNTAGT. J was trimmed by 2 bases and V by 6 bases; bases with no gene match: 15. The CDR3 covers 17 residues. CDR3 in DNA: TGTGCCAGCAGCGCCCTCTGGGCGGGAGAGGCGCAAGAGACCCAGTACTTC. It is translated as CASSALWAGEAQETQYF.

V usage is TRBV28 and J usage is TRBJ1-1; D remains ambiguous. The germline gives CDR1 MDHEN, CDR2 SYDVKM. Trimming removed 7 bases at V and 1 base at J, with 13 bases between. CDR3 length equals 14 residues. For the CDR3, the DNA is TGTGCCAGCAAATCCGCTACCGAGAACACTGAAGCTTTCTTT. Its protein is CASKSATENTEAFF.